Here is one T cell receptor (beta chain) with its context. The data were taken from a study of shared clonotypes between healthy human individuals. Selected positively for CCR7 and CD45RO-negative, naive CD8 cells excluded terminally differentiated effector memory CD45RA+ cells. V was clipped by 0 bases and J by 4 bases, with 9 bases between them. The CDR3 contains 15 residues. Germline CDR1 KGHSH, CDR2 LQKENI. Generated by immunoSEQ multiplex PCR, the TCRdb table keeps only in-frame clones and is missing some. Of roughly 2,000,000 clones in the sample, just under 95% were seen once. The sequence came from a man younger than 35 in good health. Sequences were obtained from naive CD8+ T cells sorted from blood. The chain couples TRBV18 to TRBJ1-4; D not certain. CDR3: CASSPPEDFNEKLFF. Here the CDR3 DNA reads TGTGCCAGCTCACCACCGGAGGATTTTAATGAAAAACTGTTTTTT.